These 7 T cell receptor beta chains came from one sample sequenced in a study of T-cell reconstitution after alpha-beta-depleted transplantation in children. A TCRbeta library incorporating unique molecular identifiers was prepared. TCRdb itself ran the PCR reads through MiXCR, one entry per CDR3 protein. This sample has a few hundred thousand distinct CDR3 sequences, with under 15% found just once. The source was PBMCs, mostly from graft donor cells, collected 360 days after TCRalphabeta/CD19-depleted stem cell transplant. The receptors were sampled from a male patient younger than 18 who had a stem cell transplant for acute myeloid leukemia, so the T cells may come from the graft donor.

This clonotype was observed a few times. This chain joins TRBV28 and TRBJ1-4; no reliable D call. The V gene lost 8 bases and the J gene lost 13 bases, with 20 bases spanning the gap. The CDR3 is made up of 13 amino acids. Germline V gives CDR1 MDHEN, CDR2 SYDVKM. The CDR3 nucleotides are TGTGCCAGCTTACCGAGGAACAGTCTTGGACTGTTTTTT. This translates into CASLPRNSLGLFF.

This clonotype was seen many times. V gene TRBV28 combines with J gene TRBJ2-3; 8 bases match TRBD1. CDR1 is MDHEN, CDR2 SYDVKM, per germline. The V gene end was trimmed by 6 bases and the J gene end by 1 base; junction bases not matched to a gene: 12. The CDR3 has 17 amino acids. The chain's CDR3 is CASSTRDRSRGTDTQYF. The CDR3 coding sequence is TGTGCCAGCAGCACTCGGGACAGGTCTAGGGGCACAGATACGCAGTATTTT.

This clonotype was observed many times. The chain uses TRBV7-2 and TRBJ2-7; TRBD1 might be the D (7 bases). Trimming removed 1 base from V and 4 bases from J, with 11 bases in between. The CDR3 extends over 14 amino acids. Germline V gene lookup returns CDR1 SGHTA and CDR2 FQGNSA. In DNA form, the CDR3 reads TGTGCCAGCAGCTTAGTACAGGGGAGGTACGAGCAGTACTTC. This sequence encodes CASSLVQGRYEQYF.

A few counts support this clonotype. The chain has TRBV3-1 and TRBJ2-7; tentative D call: TRBD2 (6 bases). The CDR3 consists of 14 residues. The germline CDR1 and CDR2 sequences are LGHDT and YNNKEL (reference sequence). V shed 3 bases and J shed 4 bases, with 13 bases lying between them. This CDR3 is CASSHPSETYEQYF. The DNA for the CDR3 is TGTGCCAGCAGCCACCCTAGCGAGACGTACGAGCAGTACTTC.

This chain connects TRBV4-3 to TRBJ1-2; D gene uncertain. Germline V lookup: CDR1 LGHNA, CDR2 YSLEER. The V gene lost 2 bases and the J gene lost 1 base, with 8 bases spanning the gap. The CDR3 is 14 residues long. DNA for the CDR3: TGCGCCAGCAGCCAAAGTCGGTTTAACTATGGCTACACCTTC. Translation: CASSQSRFNYGYTF.

The V call is TRBV29-1, the J call TRBJ2-7; the D gene is possibly TRBD1 (6 bases). The CDR3 is 14 amino acids. V was trimmed by 1 base and J by 0 bases, leaving 10 bases between them. Germline V lookup: CDR1 SQVTM, CDR2 ANQGSEA. The CDR3 is CSVEVQGPSYEQYF. CDR3 sequence (DNA): TGCAGCGTTGAAGTACAGGGCCCCTCCTACGAGCAGTACTTC.

This clonotype came up a few times. V is TRBV9 and J is TRBJ1-4; possible D gene TRBD1, 6 bases. This CDR3 has 14 amino acids. Germline V gene lookup returns CDR1 SGDLS and CDR2 YYNGEE. With 3 bases removed from V and 10 bases from J, the gap between germline ends came to 16 bases. The CDR3 nucleotides are TGTGCCAGCAGCGCCAGGGGATGGGATGGAAAACTGTTTTTT. Encoded protein: CASSARGWDGKLFF.